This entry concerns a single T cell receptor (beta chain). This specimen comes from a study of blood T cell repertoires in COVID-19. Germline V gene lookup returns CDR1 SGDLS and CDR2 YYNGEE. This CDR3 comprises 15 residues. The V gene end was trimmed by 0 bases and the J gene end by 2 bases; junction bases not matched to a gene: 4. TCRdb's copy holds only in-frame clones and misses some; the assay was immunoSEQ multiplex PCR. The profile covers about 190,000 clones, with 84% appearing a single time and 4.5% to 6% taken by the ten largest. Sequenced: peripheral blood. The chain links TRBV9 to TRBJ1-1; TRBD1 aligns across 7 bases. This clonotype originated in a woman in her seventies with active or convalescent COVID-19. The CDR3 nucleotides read TGTGCCAGCAGCGTAGGTAAAGGGGGCAACACTGAAGCTTTCTTT. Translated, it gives CASSVGKGGNTEAFF.